This T cell receptor (beta chain) was sequenced for a study of somatic mutations in cytotoxic T cells in rheumatoid arthritis. Generated by immunoSEQ multiplex PCR, the TCRdb table keeps only in-frame clones and is missing some. Of 15,000 to 20,000 clones in the sample, 70% to 85% were seen once. Germline lookup yields CDR1 SGDLS and CDR2 YYNGEE. The CDR3 totals 15 residues. Trimming removed 0 bases from V and 10 bases from J; junction bases left unmatched: 7. The sequence came from an adult with rheumatoid arthritis. The rearrangement links TRBV9 to TRBJ1-6, with 7 bases fitting TRBD1. Sequenced sample: CD8+ T cells sorted from blood. The CDR3: CASSVGQGSGSPLHF. In DNA, the CDR3 is TGTGCCAGCAGCGTAGGACAGGGTTCGGGATCACCCCTCCACTTT.